The sequence of this TCR beta chain was determined in a study of beta chain features in type 1 diabetes. The table lists this clone with a few counts. Its antigen remains unidentified. Germline V gene lookup returns CDR1 SQVTM and CDR2 ANQGSEA. With 7 bases removed from V and 0 bases from J, the gap between germline ends came to 13 bases. This CDR3 is 14 amino acids long. Study results and caveats: The study found moderately but significantly shorter TCRB CDR3s in all four CD4+ subsets of Type 1 diabetes patients. cDNA sequencing could over-represent cells with high TCR expression.

Isolated RNA was reverse transcribed in full, so expressed TCRB transcripts were sequenced. Data came from immunoSEQ multiplex PCR; TCRdb stores just in-frame clones and leaves some out. The repertoire holds about 230,000 clones, under 20% seen once, with 0.065% to 0.1% in the top ten. This rearrangement joins TRBV29-1 to TRBJ2-1, with D perhaps matching TRBD2 (5 bases). The sample comprised naive CD4+ T cells from blood. The clonotype originates from a man aged 25-40 years with type 1 diabetes. The CDR3 loop reads CSAVPGNSYNEQFF. Written as DNA, the CDR3 is TGCAGCGCCGTTCCCGGGAACTCCTACAATGAGCAGTTCTTC.